The clone carrying this T cell receptor beta chain was seen a handful of times. Its antigen remains unidentified. TCRdb independently ran MiXCR on the 5' RACE reads; one entry per CDR3 protein. The sample consists of around 110,000 distinct CDR3 sequences, around 12% of them appearing once. These data are taken from a study of T-cell memory formation after mild COVID-19. Study outcomes and limitations: A second wave expanding day 15 to 37 was CD4+-biased; contracting clones were balanced. Proof of SARS-CoV-2 specificity was absent for the second-wave clones that crested on day 37.

Trimming stripped 0 bases from V and 3 bases from J, with 18 bases between. Per the germline V gene, CDR1 is MGHRA and CDR2 is YSYEKL. The CDR3 consists of 18 residues. What was sequenced was PBMCs or a T cell subset sorted from them (not recorded which). V is TRBV4-1 and J is TRBJ2-1; D tentatively fits TRBD1 or TRBD2 (5 bases each). The receptor was derived from an adult woman who had mild COVID-19 (a few samples of this study predate the infection). Cell type and time point are not known. The CDR3 reads CASSQDIVGDPSYNEQFF. CDR3 DNA: TGCGCCAGCAGCCAAGATATAGTCGGGGACCCAAGCTACAATGAGCAGTTCTTC.